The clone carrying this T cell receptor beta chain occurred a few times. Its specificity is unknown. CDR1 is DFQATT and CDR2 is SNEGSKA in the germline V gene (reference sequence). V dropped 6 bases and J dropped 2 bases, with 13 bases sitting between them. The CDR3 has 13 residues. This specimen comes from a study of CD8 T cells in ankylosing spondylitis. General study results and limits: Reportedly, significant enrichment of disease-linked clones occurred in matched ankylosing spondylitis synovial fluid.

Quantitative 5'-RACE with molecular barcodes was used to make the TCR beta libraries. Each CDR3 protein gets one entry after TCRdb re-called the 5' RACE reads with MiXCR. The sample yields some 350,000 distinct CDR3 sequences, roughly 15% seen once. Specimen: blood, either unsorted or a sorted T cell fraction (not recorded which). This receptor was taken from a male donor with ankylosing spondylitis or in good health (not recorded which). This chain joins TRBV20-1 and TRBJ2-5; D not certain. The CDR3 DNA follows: TGCAGTGCGGGAAGAGGAGAGCAAGAGACCCAGTACTTC. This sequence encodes CSAGRGEQETQYF.